The clone carrying this T cell receptor (beta chain) was observed a few times. Its cognate antigen is unknown. Other DNA sequences in the same sample also yield this CDR3. Repertoires were generated with immunoSEQ multiplex PCR, while TCRdb's copy carries only in-frame clones and drops some. This table has hundreds of thousands of clones, over 65% appearing once. The data stem from a study of shared clonotypes between healthy human individuals. Background on the study: Donor composition was a couple of women and a few men, aged 18 to 49. General study results and limits: Investigators collected only blood, and repertoires in tissues likely differ. Enrolling few donors narrowed the genetic and exposure-history diversity that was represented. Larger estimated richness was generally seen in naive subsets than in memory subsets.

CDR3 size: 14 residues. The germline gives CDR1 LNHDA, CDR2 SQIVND (reference sequence). J gave up 6 bases and V 9 bases, and 10 bases lay outside the gene matches. The TCR comes from a woman aged 25-40 years in good health. The genes are TRBV19 and TRBJ1-4, with TRBD1 identical over 7 bases. Specimen: memory CD4+ T cells sorted from blood. This sample's subset: CD45RA-negative fraction. In DNA form, the CDR3 reads TGTGCCAGCCGCTACAGGGGAGGTGATGAAAAACTGTTTTTT. This encodes CASRYRGGDEKLFF.